The TCR beta chain under discussion was sequenced for a study of molecular identifiers for immune sequencing clone quantification (dated 2018 in TCRdb). Concerning the study at large: In a replicate experiment, RNA from roughly 21,000 or 96,000 naive CD8 T cells was split into five aliquots, four of which were sequenced. CD8 T cells were used in a methods study to benchmark molecular-identifier clustering-based TCR repertoire sequencing (MIDCIRS) and TCR RNA copy counting.

This clonotype has at least ten counts. Its specific antigen is unknown. The sample holds no much larger clone one base away, and base qualities are not on file. Libraries of naive CD8 T cells were built from anywhere between about 17,000 and 1,000,000 sorted cells, with 10%, 30% or 50% of the purified RNA used. Naive CD8 T cells, defined as CD8+CD4-CCR7+CD45RA+, were FACS-sorted into RLT Plus buffer on a BD FACSAria II. To test detection sensitivity, Jurkat RNA equal to under 13 TCR copies was added to samples of roughly 18,000-1,100,000 naive CD8 T cells. CD8 T cells were enriched with RosetteSep CD8+ T Cell Enrichment Cocktail and Ficoll-Paque, followed by ACK red cell lysis. Library method: PCR. Reads for this sample came from an Illumina HiSeq 4000. Bulk TCR libraries were made following a previously described method, with the TCR primers given in Table S5. Purification of total RNA was performed with the Qiagen AllPrep DNA/RNA kit. Before any analysis, reads coming from multiple sequencing runs of the same library were combined into one pool. In the original analysis: Only reads with exact TCR constant sequence were kept, trimmed to 150 nt, and grouped by their 12-nt molecular barcodes. Reads within each barcode group were sub-clustered using a 15% Levenshtein threshold, and quality-weighted consensus sequences were constructed for each RNA molecule. Non-functional sequences were removed, as were lower-count sequences one edit away from another. Barcode sub-clusters with fewer than 20% of the maximum read count were removed, based on fitting two negative binomial distributions. Using fastp trimming at Q25 and MiXCR clonotype assembly, TCRdb reanalyzed the public sequencing data and kept in-frame beta chains. Each CDR3 protein appears once, grouped with its most common genes and DNA. TCRdb, rather than the study authors, made the V and J calls. Present in this sample are over 600,000 distinct CDR3 sequences, just under 20% of which were seen just once. About 0.9% of the sample is in the top ten clones.

Including cysteine and phenylalanine, the CDR3 has 14 amino acids. CDR3 DNA only is kept here, 42 bases in frame from base 1. V and J are trimmed by 5 bases and 7 bases, and the gene matches miss 8 bases of the junction. Looking up the germline V gene (reference sequence) yields CDR1 GTSNPN and CDR2 SVGIG. Overall results and qualifications from the work: Modeling estimated approximately 3 recovered TCR RNA copies per cell, compared with about ten by digital PCR, which implies roughly 30% capture efficiency. A single cell's worth of spiked-in Jurkat TCR RNA was reported detectable even among about 1.1 million naive CD8 T cells. In CMV-specific effector cells, clones with more than 20 RNA copies accounted for over 97% of molecules, whereas in naive cells such clones accounted for under 1%. When barcode sub-clustering was not used, chimeric consensus sequences inflated TCR diversity, with chimeras reaching as high as 47%. Identical TCR molecules sharing a barcode could cause highly expanded clone sizes to be underestimated. The naive libraries included spiked-in Jurkat TCR RNA (roughly nine copies' worth), and this Jurkat TCR RNA is not part of the donor repertoire.

The specimen sequenced was naive CD8+ T cells from blood, with Jurkat cell RNA spiked in. What this sample's cell subset or site label stands for: FACS-sorted CD8+CD4-CCR7+CD45RA+ naive T cells. The TCR sequence derives from a human donor in good health. Some libraries in this study had Jurkat cell RNA spiked in. The V and J genes are TRBV30 and TRBJ2-1; a stretch of 10 junction bases matches TRBD1. The DNA is TGTGCCTGGGACCGGGACAGGGGTATGAATGAGCAGTTCTTC. The translation is CAWDRDRGMNEQFF.